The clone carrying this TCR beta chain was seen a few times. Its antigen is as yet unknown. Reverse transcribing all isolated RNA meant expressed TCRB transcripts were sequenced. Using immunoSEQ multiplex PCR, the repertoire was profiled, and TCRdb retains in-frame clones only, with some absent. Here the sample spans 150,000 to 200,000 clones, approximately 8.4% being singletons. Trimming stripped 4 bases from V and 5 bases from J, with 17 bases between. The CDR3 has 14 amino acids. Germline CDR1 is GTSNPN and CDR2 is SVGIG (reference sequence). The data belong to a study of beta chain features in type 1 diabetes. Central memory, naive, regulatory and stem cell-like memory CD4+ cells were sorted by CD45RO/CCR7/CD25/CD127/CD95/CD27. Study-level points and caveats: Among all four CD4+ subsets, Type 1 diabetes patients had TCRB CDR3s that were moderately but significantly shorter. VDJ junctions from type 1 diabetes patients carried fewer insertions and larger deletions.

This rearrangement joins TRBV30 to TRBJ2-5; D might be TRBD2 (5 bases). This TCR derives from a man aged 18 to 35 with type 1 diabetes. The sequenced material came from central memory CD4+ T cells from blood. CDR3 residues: CAWNNRGLSETQYF. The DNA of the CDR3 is TGTGCCTGGAATAATAGAGGGTTGAGCGAGACCCAGTACTTC.